The present T cell receptor beta chain was sequenced within a study of shared clonotypes between healthy human individuals. About the research overall: Each donor had three CD4 naive, three CD4 memory, two CD8 naive and one CD8 memory plate. Overall study results and limits: The rarefaction results pointed to incomplete sorted-subset sequencing despite large depth.

Concerning this clone: Its specificity is not known.

The investigators split CD4+ cells into a CD45RA+ naive subset and a CD45RA-negative memory subset. Germline V CDR1 and CDR2: SGHTA, FQGNSA. The CDR3 runs 13 residues. V lost 8 bases to trimming and J lost 3 bases; unmatched junction nucleotides: 6. Assay: immunoSEQ multiplex PCR; the TCRdb copy retains only in-frame clones and omits some. Altogether 1.5 million to 1.9 million clones are present, approximately 98% being singletons, with the ten largest covering 0.4% to 0.45%. Source material: naive CD4+ T cells sorted from blood. Subset reported: CD45RA+ positively selected. The J gene is TRBJ1-2, the V gene TRBV7-2; TRBD1 aligns across 7 bases. The origin of this receptor is a young man in good health. CDR3 bases: TGTGCCAGCTCGAGGGACAGTGACTATGGCTACACCTTC. Encoded protein: CASSRDSDYGYTF.